Here is one T cell receptor (beta chain) with its context. TCRdb keeps only in-frame clones here, not all; method: immunoSEQ multiplex PCR. The sample shows approximately 160,000 clones, more than 80% of them seen only once. The data were obtained in a study of blood T cell repertoires in COVID-19. The ends were cut back, 0 bases at V and 5 bases at J, with 15 bases in the middle. Germline CDR1 reads SGHRS; CDR2 reads YFSETQ. This CDR3 region has 15 residues. Sequencing input: peripheral blood. The TCR comes from a woman aged 60 to 75 with COVID-19, enrolled during active disease. V and J are TRBV5-1 and TRBJ2-7; D uncertain. The CDR3 DNA follows: TGCGCCAGCAGCTTGGGCCAATTAACTATCCACGAGCAGTACTTC. Translating it yields CASSLGQLTIHEQYF.